The next 17 T cell receptor beta chains were all read from a single sample in a study of blood T cell repertoires in COVID-19. Using immunoSEQ multiplex PCR, the repertoire was profiled, and TCRdb retains in-frame clones only, with some absent. The repertoire holds roughly 150,000 clones, with around 88% as singletons. The sample comprised peripheral blood. These receptors were obtained from a human donor in a cohort sampled during active COVID-19.

V and J are TRBV6-5 and TRBJ1-1; D may be TRBD1 (5 bases). The CDR3 consists of 12 residues. Germline assignment: CDR1 MNHEY and CDR2 SVGAGI. V shed 7 bases and J shed 11 bases, with 17 bases lying between them. The CDR3 nucleotides are TGTGCCAGCAACAAAGGGGAGGGTTCGGCTTTCTTT. It translates to CASNKGEGSAFF.

This clone was observed a single time. V is TRBV7-6 and J is TRBJ1-1, with TRBD1 matching over 8 bases. The CDR3 sequence is 14 residues long. Looked up from germline, CDR1 is SGHVS and CDR2 is FNYEAQ. The ends lost 3 bases at V and 5 bases at J; junction bases unmatched: 5. This CDR3 is CASSFQGARTEAFF. The CDR3 DNA reads as TGTGCCAGCAGCTTTCAGGGGGCGCGGACTGAAGCTTTCTTT.

The chain couples TRBV27 to TRBJ2-6, with D unclear. Trimming stripped 4 bases from V and 4 bases from J, with 8 bases between. The germline V gene encodes CDR1 MNHEY and CDR2 SMNVEV (reference sequence). The CDR3 covers 14 residues. CDR3 residues: CASSSSPGANVLTF. The CDR3 DNA is TGTGCCAGCAGTTCCTCTCCCGGGGCCAACGTCCTGACTTTC.

The V and J genes are TRBV7-8 and TRBJ1-2, with D hard to call. Trimming shortened V by 4 bases and J by 2 bases, and 14 bases separated the two germline ends. The length of the CDR3 is 15 residues. Germline loops: CDR1 SGHVS, CDR2 FQNEAQ. DNA of the CDR3: TGTGCCAGCAGCTCCTTACAAGGAGGAAACTATGGCTACACCTTC. Protein sequence: CASSSLQGGNYGYTF.

This clone has just one count. This sequence joins TRBV11-2 and TRBJ2-3; TRBD1 matches at 7 bases. The CDR3 runs to 17 residues. Per the germline V gene, CDR1 is SGHAT and CDR2 is FQNNGV. V dropped 0 bases and J dropped 6; count of bases not matched to a gene: 12. CDR3 amino acids: CASSLEPTGTDNDTQYF. The CDR3 DNA reads TGTGCCAGCAGCTTAGAGCCCACCGGGACAGACAACGATACGCAGTATTTT. Drawing the rest from reference TRBV11-2 and TRBJ2-3, the complete variable domain is EAGVAQSPRYKIIEKRQSVAFWCNPISGHATLYWYQQILGQGPKLLIQFQNNGVVDDSQLPKDRFSAERLKGVDSTLKIQPAKLEDSAVYLCASSLEPTGTDNDTQYFGPGTRLTVL.

The V gene is TRBV6-2 or TRBV6-3, the J gene TRBJ1-4; the D gene is possibly TRBD1 (5 bases). This CDR3 is built from 16 residues. Trimming took off 2 bases at V and 5 bases at J, with 15 bases between the two ends. The germline V gene has CDR1 MNHEY and CDR2 SVGEGT. CDR3: CASSYNAGGLNEKLFF. The CDR3 coding sequence is TGTGCCAGCAGTTACAACGCCGGGGGTTTGAATGAAAAACTGTTTTTT.

The gene calls are TRBV4-1 and TRBJ1-2, with 9 bases fitting TRBD1. From germline, CDR1 is MGHRA and CDR2 YSYEKL. There are 16 residues in the CDR3. With 1 base clipped from V and 3 bases from J, the junction kept 6 bases outside the gene matches. This chain's CDR3 is CASSQGGGQGDYGYTF. The CDR3, as DNA: TGCGCCAGCAGCCAAGGGGGGGGACAGGGAGACTATGGCTACACCTTC.

This chain connects TRBV9 to TRBJ1-1; D might be TRBD1 (5 bases). The CDR3 is 15 residues long. Germline lookup yields CDR1 SGDLS and CDR2 YYNGEE. The V gene lost 3 bases and the J gene lost 4 bases, with 16 bases spanning the gap. Here the CDR3 DNA reads TGTGCCAGCAGCGGCGAGCAGGGATCTTTCACTGAAGCTTTCTTT. Translated, it gives CASSGEQGSFTEAFF.

The chain is built from TRBV29-1 and TRBJ2-6; D uncertain. Between the trimmed V and J ends, which lost 0 bases and 0 bases, there was a span of 6 bases. Per the germline V gene, CDR1 is SQVTM and CDR2 is ANQGSEA. The CDR3 loop spans 15 amino acids. For the CDR3, the DNA is TGCAGCGTTGAAGACCCTAGCTCTGGGGCCAACGTCCTGACTTTC. Translated: CSVEDPSSGANVLTF.

This clone was detected only a few times. The chain is built from TRBV6-6 and TRBJ1-5; perhaps TRBD1 as D (6 bases). V shed 0 bases and J shed 5 bases, with 14 bases lying between them. This CDR3 comprises 16 residues. Germline V gives CDR1 MNHNY, CDR2 SVGAGI (reference sequence). The CDR3 DNA reads TGTGCCAGCAGTTACTCGGAAGGGGGTCTCCATCAGCCCCAGCATTTT. Translated, it gives CASSYSEGGLHQPQHF.

The rearrangement joins TRBV10-3 to TRBJ2-7; D might be TRBD1 (5 bases). Germline CDR1 and CDR2: ENHRY and SYGVKD. The CDR3 totals 14 residues. The V gene lost 4 bases and the J gene lost 0 bases, with 10 bases spanning the gap. CDR3 sequence (DNA): TGTGCCATCAGTGGACAGTTGAGCTCCTACGAGCAGTACTTC. This gives the protein CAISGQLSSYEQYF.

The chain has TRBV7-3 and TRBJ2-3, with D unresolved. Germline-derived CDR1 and CDR2 are SGHTA and FQGTGA. V was trimmed by 6 bases and J by 5 bases, leaving 9 bases between them. The CDR3 runs to 12 residues. The CDR3 coding sequence is TGTGCCAGCAGTTACCGCGGAGATACGCAGTATTTT. Amino acids: CASSYRGDTQYF.

This clone was found a few times. CDR3 nucleotides: TGCGCCAGCAGCCAGAATACAGGGGGAACTAATGAAAAACTGTTTTTT. It translates to CASSQNTGGTNEKLFF. The chain is built from TRBV4-3 and TRBJ1-4; 8 bases map to TRBD1. Germline trimming cut 3 bases from V and 1 base from J; bases unmatched to any gene: 4. In germline, CDR1 is LGHNA, CDR2 YSLEER. The length of the CDR3 is 16 residues.

The V and J genes are TRBV7-9 and TRBJ1-3, with D hard to call. Per the germline V gene, CDR1 is SEHNR and CDR2 is FQNEAQ (reference sequence). CDR3 size: 17 residues. The ends were cut back, 5 bases at V and 0 bases at J, with 17 bases in the middle. As DNA, the CDR3 is TGTGCCAGCAGCCAGCAGCGGACCATCCCCTCTGGAAACACCATATATTTT. Encoded protein: CASSQQRTIPSGNTIYF.

The chain links TRBV24-1 to TRBJ2-6; possible D gene TRBD2, 5 bases. Per germline, CDR1 KGHDR and CDR2 SFDVKD. CDR3 length: 15 amino acids. V gave up 6 bases and J gave up 1 base, with 9 bases separating them. The CDR3 here is CATSFSGSGANVLTF. CDR3 bases: TGTGCCACCAGTTTTTCGGGGTCTGGGGCCAACGTCCTGACTTTC.

This clone was seen a single time. V gene TRBV4-2 combines with J gene TRBJ2-5; tentatively, D is TRBD1 (5 bases). The V gene's germline CDR1 is LGHNA and CDR2 YNFKEQ. V was trimmed by 2 bases and J by 1 base, leaving 11 bases between them. CDR3 length: 15 residues. The DNA for the CDR3 is TGTGCCAGCAGCCAAAGCATAGGGGCCCAAGAGACCCAGTACTTC. This encodes CASSQSIGAQETQYF.

V gene TRBV11-2 combines with J gene TRBJ2-7, with 11 bases lining up with TRBD2. V dropped 6 bases and J dropped 2; count of bases not matched to a gene: 6. Germline-derived CDR1 and CDR2 are SGHAT and FQNNGV. This CDR3 spans 15 amino acids. The CDR3 protein is CASSDSGGAPYEQYF. In nucleotides, the CDR3 is TGTGCCAGCAGTGATAGCGGGGGGGCCCCCTACGAGCAGTACTTC.